This passage covers 17 T cell receptor beta chains from one sample sequenced in a study of T cell responses to AZD1222 COVID-19 vaccine. Some clones are missing from TCRdb's copy, which holds only in-frame ones; the method was immunoSEQ multiplex PCR. Seen here are 90,000 to 120,000 clones, about nine tenths observed once, and the top ten hold 4% to 5.5%. This material consisted of peripheral blood, taken on day 0 of AZD1222 vaccination. The receptors originated from an adult in good health.

This rearrangement joins TRBV30 to TRBJ2-7; 10 nucleotides line up with TRBD1. Germline lookup yields CDR1 GTSNPN and CDR2 SVGIG (reference sequence). This CDR3 region has 14 residues. The V and J ends lost 4 bases and 7 bases, in that order; junction bases with no gene match: 10. The CDR3 bases are TGTGCCTGGAAGGAGGGGGACAGGGGTGGAGAGCAGTACTTC. This gives the protein CAWKEGDRGGEQYF.

The V gene is TRBV24-1, the J gene TRBJ2-1, with no clear D. The V end was cut by 2 bases, the J end by 10 bases, with 11 bases between. This CDR3 spans 13 amino acids. Germline V gene data show CDR1 as KGHDR and CDR2 as SFDVKD. CDR3 nucleotide sequence: TGTGCCACCAGTGATTCAAGCTTGGGGGAGCAGTTCTTC. Its protein product is CATSDSSLGEQFF.

The V gene is TRBV19, the J gene TRBJ2-3; D call uncertain. This CDR3 region has 14 residues. Looked up from germline, CDR1 is LNHDA and CDR2 is SQIVND (reference sequence). V was pared by 5 bases and J by 6 bases, with 15 bases between. CDR3 loop: CASSSHPLSDTQYF. The CDR3 coding sequence is TGTGCCAGTAGTTCTCACCCTCTATCGGATACGCAGTATTTT.

The J gene is TRBJ2-1, the V gene TRBV7-3, with D hard to call. CDR1 and CDR2 (germline): SGHTA, FQGTGA. V lost 3 bases, J lost 4 bases, and 7 bases lay in between. The CDR3 loop spans 13 amino acids. CDR3 in DNA: TGTGCCAGCAGCTTTGACCATTACAATGAGCAGTTCTTC. Protein sequence: CASSFDHYNEQFF.

The chain combines TRBV6-2 or TRBV6-3 with TRBJ2-5, with 7 bases aligning to TRBD1. The CDR3 is 15 residues long. V was clipped by 0 bases and J by 5 bases; unmatched bases: 6. From germline, CDR1 is MNHEY and CDR2 SVGEGT. The CDR3, as DNA: TGTGCCAGCAGTTACTCGTCGACAGGGAGTGAGACCCAGTACTTC. It yields the protein CASSYSSTGSETQYF.

This CDR3 is CASSLTGYNSPLHF. The DNA of the CDR3 is TGTGCCAGCAGTTTAACAGGGTACAATTCACCCCTCCACTTT. This chain joins TRBV27 and TRBJ1-6; tentatively, D is TRBD1 (6 bases). Germline loops: CDR1 MNHEY, CDR2 SMNVEV (reference sequence). The V end was cut by 2 bases, the J end by 7 bases, with 9 bases between. This CDR3 has 14 amino acids.

V is TRBV27 and J is TRBJ1-2; tentatively, D is TRBD1 (6 bases). V was pared by 3 bases and J by 6 bases, with 11 bases between. This CDR3 spans 13 amino acids. Germline values: CDR1 MNHEY, CDR2 SMNVEV (reference sequence). The CDR3 reads CASSFTGWNGYTF. The CDR3, as DNA: TGTGCCAGCAGTTTCACAGGGTGGAATGGCTACACCTTC.

This clone has a handful of counts. The chain's CDR3 is CASSLQGWEQPQHF. DNA of the CDR3: TGTGCCAGCAGCCTACAGGGTTGGGAGCAGCCCCAGCATTTT. V is TRBV11-2 and J is TRBJ1-5, with D maybe TRBD1 (6 bases). This CDR3 has 14 amino acids. Trimming took off 5 bases at V and 7 bases at J, with 15 bases between the two ends. The germline CDR1 and CDR2 sequences are SGHAT and FQNNGV. Based on the CDR3 plus reference TRBV11-2 and TRBJ1-5, the full variable domain is EAGVAQSPRYKIIEKRQSVAFWCNPISGHATLYWYQQILGQGPKLLIQFQNNGVVDDSQLPKDRFSAERLKGVDSTLKIQPAKLEDSAVYLCASSLQGWEQPQHFGDGTRLSIL.

This chain connects TRBV10-2 to TRBJ2-7; D unresolved. Between the trimmed V and J ends, which lost 3 bases and 3 bases, there was a span of 6 bases. This CDR3 contains 12 residues. The germline gives CDR1 WSHSY, CDR2 SAAADI. The CDR3 DNA reads TGCGCCAGCAGTGAAAACTACTACGAGCAGTACTTC. Protein sequence: CASSENYYEQYF.

The chain links TRBV11-2 to TRBJ1-1; unclear D gene. CDR3 length: 18 residues. Germline V gene lookup returns CDR1 SGHAT and CDR2 FQNNGV. V was clipped by 1 base and J by 6 bases, with 24 bases between them. This CDR3 is CASSLVKGRGHVEAEAFF. CDR3 DNA: TGTGCCAGCAGCTTAGTGAAGGGTAGAGGGCACGTGGAAGCTGAAGCTTTCTTT.

The chain carries TRBV20-1 and TRBJ1-2; D gene unclear. The CDR3 consists of 11 residues. Between the trimmed V and J ends, which lost 4 bases and 8 bases, there was a span of 11 bases. Germline V gene sequence: CDR1 DFQATT, CDR2 SNEGSKA (reference sequence). CDR3 amino acids: CSATPLIGYTF. CDR3 nucleotides: TGCAGTGCTACCCCCTTAATCGGCTACACCTTC.

The V gene is TRBV19, the J gene TRBJ2-5; the match to TRBD1 covers 10 bases. This CDR3 has 15 residues. The junction had 10 bases not matched to a gene; V was cut back by 5 bases and J by 7 bases. In germline, CDR1 is LNHDA, CDR2 SQIVND (reference sequence). CDR3 nucleotide sequence: TGTGCCAGTAGTCCGTCCCGGGACAGGGGAAGGACCCAGTACTTC. It is translated as CASSPSRDRGRTQYF.

The chain combines TRBV30 with TRBJ1-3; D is unclear. V lost 0 bases, J lost 8 bases, and 5 bases lay in between. Germline V gives CDR1 GTSNPN, CDR2 SVGIG (reference sequence). CDR3 length: 11 residues. The CDR3 DNA reads TGTGCCTGGAGTGTAATGTACACCATATATTTT. It translates to CAWSVMYTIYF.

V usage is TRBV5-1 and J usage is TRBJ2-1; unclear D gene. Germline-derived CDR1 and CDR2 are SGHRS and YFSETQ. This CDR3 contains 13 residues. V was shortened by 0 bases and J by 9 bases, with 10 bases between the two germline ends. The DNA of the CDR3 is TGCGCCAGCAGCTTGGGGTCCGGACCTGAGCAGTTCTTC. It codes for CASSLGSGPEQFF.

This chain uses TRBV7-8 with TRBJ1-3; unclear D gene. In germline, CDR1 is SGHVS, CDR2 FQNEAQ. Deletions cut 5 bases from V and 0 bases from J, with 8 bases between. This CDR3 has 14 amino acids. The CDR3 region is CASSVRTSGNTIYF. The CDR3, as DNA: TGTGCCAGCAGCGTACGAACCTCTGGAAACACCATATATTTT.

The chain uses TRBV28 and TRBJ2-1, with D tentatively TRBD1 or TRBD2 (6 bases each). Germline values: CDR1 MDHEN, CDR2 SYDVKM. V lost 6 bases to trimming and J lost 9 bases, with 18 bases between them. CDR3 length: 14 amino acids. The CDR3 nucleotides read TGTGCCAGCAGCCTCAGGGGACTTGAGGGTGAGCAGTTCTTC. Residues: CASSLRGLEGEQFF.

The chain recombines TRBV9 with TRBJ1-5; weak D call: TRBD1 (5 bases). Germline assignment: CDR1 SGDLS and CDR2 YYNGEE. This CDR3 region has 14 residues. V was cut by 0 bases and J by 4 bases, with 8 bases left in between. The CDR3 loop is CASSVEGTNQPQHF. In DNA, the CDR3 is TGTGCCAGCAGCGTAGAGGGGACTAATCAGCCCCAGCATTTT.